The 23 T cell receptor beta chains presented below share a single source sample, sequenced in a study of T-cell memory formation after mild COVID-19. One entry per CDR3 protein results from TCRdb running MiXCR on the 5' RACE reads. Among 250,000 to 300,000 distinct CDR3 sequences, 15% to 20% were seen once, and the ten largest hold around 23%. Sequences were obtained from PBMCs or a T cell subset sorted from them (not recorded which). The receptors here all came from a man between 18 and 29 years old who had mild COVID-19 (a few samples of this study predate the infection). Cell type and time point are not known.

This clonotype has just a few counts. The chain employs TRBV6-5 and TRBJ1-5; TRBD1 is a possible D gene (5 bases). Germline lookup yields CDR1 MNHEY and CDR2 SVGAGI. Trimming removed 4 bases at V and 2 bases at J, with 12 bases between. There are 15 residues in the CDR3. This CDR3 reads CASSWSGAGNQPQHF. In DNA, the CDR3 is TGTGCCAGCAGTTGGTCCGGGGCAGGCAATCAGCCCCAGCATTTT.

This clonotype was counted a few times. The DNA of the CDR3 is TGTGCCAGCAGCGAACAGAGCCCTGGGGCCAACGTCCTGACTTTC. Translated: CASSEQSPGANVLTF. The genes are TRBV12-3 or TRBV12-4 and TRBJ2-6; no firm D call. CDR3 length: 15 residues. V was trimmed by 6 bases and J by 2 bases, leaving 11 bases between them.

This clonotype came up many times. The V and J genes are TRBV2 and TRBJ2-5; D tentatively fits TRBD1 or TRBD2 (5 bases each). The CDR3 consists of 13 residues. Trimming stripped 3 bases from V and 7 bases from J, with 12 bases between. Per the germline V gene, CDR1 is SNHLY and CDR2 is FYNNEI. CDR3 sequence (DNA): TGTGCCAGCAGTGACGGGGCGGCGGGGACCCAGTACTTC. It yields the protein CASSDGAAGTQYF.

This clonotype was detected a few times. The J gene is TRBJ2-5, the V gene TRBV12-3 or TRBV12-4, with D perhaps TRBD2 (5 bases). This CDR3 spans 13 amino acids. V was cut by 3 bases and J by 5 bases, with 10 bases left in between. This chain's CDR3 is CASSLEAWETQYF. For the CDR3, the DNA is TGTGCCAGCAGTTTGGAGGCTTGGGAGACCCAGTACTTC.

This clonotype has a single count. The rearrangement uses TRBV15 and TRBJ1-5; 7 bases map to TRBD1. The CDR3 totals 14 residues. The trim removed 1 base at V and 5 bases at J, leaving 2 bases unmatched. Germline CDR1 is LNHNV and CDR2 is YYDKDF (reference sequence). CDR3 in DNA: TGTGCCACCAGCAGAGGAGGGGGCCATCAGCCCCAGCATTTT. Its translation is CATSRGGGHQPQHF.

This clonotype came up a few times. The chain is built from TRBV6-1 and TRBJ2-1, with a weak D call TRBD2 (7 bases). There are 16 residues in the CDR3. Germline CDR1 is MNHNS and CDR2 is SASEGT. Between the trimmed V and J ends, which lost 1 base and 5 bases, there was a span of 15 bases. The CDR3 loop reads CASSEDSGGGHNEQFF. The CDR3 bases are TGTGCCAGCAGTGAAGATAGTGGCGGGGGCCACAATGAGCAGTTCTTC.

This clonotype was seen at least ten times. The chain combines TRBV7-9 with TRBJ1-1, with D possibly being TRBD1 (6 bases). Germline loops: CDR1 SEHNR, CDR2 FQNEAQ (reference sequence). The CDR3 runs to 15 residues. V was pared by 5 bases and J by 1 base, with 14 bases between. The CDR3 DNA reads TGTGCCAGCAGCCCCGGTCGGGGGCAGAACACTGAAGCTTTCTTT. Amino acids: CASSPGRGQNTEAFF.

V is TRBV4-1 and J is TRBJ1-6; no definite D call. The CDR3 length is 17 residues. Germline assignment: CDR1 MGHRA and CDR2 YSYEKL. V dropped 1 base and J dropped 0 bases, with 10 bases sitting between them. The CDR3 DNA sequence: TGCGCCAGCAGCCAAGGTATGGCCGACTCCTATAATTCACCCCTCCACTTT. It translates to CASSQGMADSYNSPLHF.

This clonotype was observed many times. The chain employs TRBV7-9 and TRBJ2-7, with 9 bases lining up with TRBD1. The CDR3 length is 18 residues. Germline V gene data show CDR1 as SEHNR and CDR2 as FQNEAQ (reference sequence). The J segment lost 0 bases and the V segment lost 3 bases, leaving 12 bases of the junction unmatched. In DNA form, the CDR3 reads TGTGCCAGCAGCTTGACCACTACCCGGGGACAGGGCTCCTACGAGCAGTACTTC. Protein sequence: CASSLTTTRGQGSYEQYF.

The chain links TRBV5-6 to TRBJ2-5; D perhaps matches TRBD1 (5 bases). Germline V gene data show CDR1 as SGHDT and CDR2 as YYEEEE. The CDR3 length is 14 residues. V lost 3 bases and J 1 base, leaving 10 bases between the germline ends. CDR3 bases: TGTGCCAGCAGCTCATCAGGGTTCCAAGAGACCCAGTACTTC. It encodes CASSSSGFQETQYF.

Ten or more counts support this clonotype. The rearrangement uses TRBV20-1 and TRBJ2-1, with TRBD2 matching 8 bases. Germline V CDR1 and CDR2: DFQATT, SNEGSKA (reference sequence). The junction had 9 bases not matched to a gene; V was cut back by 0 bases and J by 8 bases. The CDR3 is 15 residues long. CDR3 in amino acids: CSARDTGGAVDEQFF. The CDR3 DNA sequence: TGCAGTGCTAGAGATACCGGGGGGGCCGTCGATGAGCAGTTCTTC.

CDR3 sequence: CAISATDTQYF. CDR3 nucleotide sequence: TGTGCCATCAGCGCCACAGATACGCAGTATTTT. This chain joins TRBV10-3 and TRBJ2-3; the D is unclear. There are 11 residues in the CDR3. Per the germline V gene, CDR1 is ENHRY and CDR2 is SYGVKD. The V gene lost 6 bases and the J gene lost 2 bases, with 3 bases spanning the gap.

This clonotype was observed many times. The chain uses TRBV5-1 and TRBJ2-5; the D gene is possibly TRBD2 (7 bases). Germline CDR1 and CDR2: SGHRS and YFSETQ. CDR3 length: 14 amino acids. V lost 4 bases to trimming and J lost 5 bases, with 15 bases between them. CDR3 sequence: CASSVGGGEETQYF. The CDR3 region has the DNA TGCGCCAGCAGCGTTGGCGGGGGCGAGGAGACCCAGTACTTC.

The rearrangement joins TRBV20-1 to TRBJ2-5; D might be TRBD1 (6 bases). V dropped 7 bases and J dropped 4 bases, with 10 bases sitting between them. Germline V gene sequence: CDR1 DFQATT, CDR2 SNEGSKA (reference sequence). The CDR3 extends over 11 amino acids. Written as DNA, the CDR3 is TGCAGTGGGGGGCGGCGAGAGACCCAGTACTTC. This translates into CSGGRRETQYF.

The chain combines TRBV12-5 with TRBJ1-2; D unresolved. The CDR3 is 14 amino acids. Trimming cost V 2 bases and J 7 bases, with 14 bases left between them. Germline lookup yields CDR1 LGHNT and CDR2 FRNRAP. CDR3 protein: CASGLSPGRGGYTF. CDR3 bases: TGTGCTAGTGGTTTGTCTCCGGGTAGAGGTGGCTACACCTTC.

There are many counts of this clonotype. This chain links TRBV3-1 with TRBJ2-2, with 7 bases lining up with TRBD1. The V and J ends lost 6 bases and 3 bases, in that order; junction bases with no gene match: 7. This CDR3 has 15 residues. Germline CDR1 LGHDT, CDR2 YNNKEL (reference sequence). CDR3 nucleotides: TGTGCCAGCAGTCCCCGGGACAGATACACCGGGGAGCTGTTTTTT. Translated, it gives CASSPRDRYTGELFF.

The chain has TRBV7-3 and TRBJ2-3, with 7 bases aligning to TRBD2. The germline gives CDR1 SGHTA, CDR2 FQGTGA. The length of the CDR3 is 16 residues. Unmatched junction bases numbered 14, after V lost 5 bases and J lost 6 bases. CDR3 in DNA: TGTGCCAGCAGCCGCCTAGGGCTAGCGGTTGGGGATACGCAGTATTTT. Its protein is CASSRLGLAVGDTQYF.

The chain joins TRBV5-1 to TRBJ2-7; possible D gene TRBD1, 5 bases. The CDR3 contains 14 residues. Trimming pared 0 bases from V and 5 bases from J, leaving 12 bases between. CDR1 SGHRS and CDR2 YFSETQ come from the germline V gene. The DNA of the CDR3 is TGCGCCAGCAGCTTGGTTCCAGGGTCCCACGAGCAGTACGTC. This sequence encodes CASSLVPGSHEQYV.

The CDR3 region has the DNA TGTGCCAGCAGCCTTATGGGAGAGCAGCCCCAGCATTTT. Protein product: CASSLMGEQPQHF. The chain carries TRBV6-2 or TRBV6-3 and TRBJ1-5; D gene ambiguous. From germline, CDR1 is MNHEY and CDR2 SVGEGT. Trimming cost V 6 bases and J 7 bases, with 13 bases left between them. The length of the CDR3 is 13 residues.

This clonotype was seen only a few times. The V and J genes are TRBV2 and TRBJ1-2, with 8 bases aligning to TRBD1. The CDR3 covers 15 residues. Germline V lookup: CDR1 SNHLY, CDR2 FYNNEI. V dropped 3 bases and J dropped 4; count of bases not matched to a gene: 7. Written as DNA, the CDR3 is TGTGCCAGCAGTGAGGGAGGGACAGGCGTCTATGGCTACACCTTC. It is translated as CASSEGGTGVYGYTF.

The chain carries TRBV28 and TRBJ2-7; D might be TRBD1 (6 bases). From germline, CDR1 is MDHEN and CDR2 SYDVKM. CDR3 length: 13 residues. Trimming left V 7 bases short and J 3 bases short, with 13 bases between. This CDR3 reads CASTGQLNYEQYV. In DNA form, the CDR3 reads TGTGCCAGCACCGGACAGCTAAACTACGAGCAGTACGTC.

V gene TRBV4-2 combines with J gene TRBJ2-1, with D perhaps matching TRBD1 (6 bases). V was clipped by 3 bases and J by 3 bases, with 21 bases between them. In germline, CDR1 is LGHNA, CDR2 YNFKEQ. The CDR3 runs to 18 residues. CDR3 DNA: TGTGCCAGCAGCCACGATTCCGGGCAGGGGAGACGCTACAATGAGCAGTTCTTC. As protein: CASSHDSGQGRRYNEQFF.

This clonotype came up many times. The rearrangement uses TRBV6-5 and TRBJ2-1; 15 nucleotides align to TRBD2. Germline V gene lookup returns CDR1 MNHEY and CDR2 SVGAGI. The junction had 1 base not matched to a gene; V was cut back by 6 bases and J by 4 bases. This CDR3 contains 15 residues. Here the CDR3 reads CASRGLAGGYNEQFF. CDR3 coding DNA: TGTGCCAGCAGAGGACTAGCGGGGGGGTACAATGAGCAGTTCTTC.